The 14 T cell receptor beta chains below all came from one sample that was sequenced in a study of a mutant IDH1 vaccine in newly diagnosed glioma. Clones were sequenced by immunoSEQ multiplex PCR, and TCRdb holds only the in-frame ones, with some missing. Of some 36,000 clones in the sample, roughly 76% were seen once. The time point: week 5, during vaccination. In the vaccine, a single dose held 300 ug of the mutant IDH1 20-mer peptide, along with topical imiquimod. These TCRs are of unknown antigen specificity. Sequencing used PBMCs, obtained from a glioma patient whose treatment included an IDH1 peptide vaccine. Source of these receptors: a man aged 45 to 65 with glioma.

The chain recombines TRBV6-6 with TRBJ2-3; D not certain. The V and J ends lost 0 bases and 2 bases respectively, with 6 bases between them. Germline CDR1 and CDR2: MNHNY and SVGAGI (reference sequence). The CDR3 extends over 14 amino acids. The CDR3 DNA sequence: TGTGCCAGCAGTTACTCGGGCGCCACAGATACGCAGTATTTT. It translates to CASSYSGATDTQYF.

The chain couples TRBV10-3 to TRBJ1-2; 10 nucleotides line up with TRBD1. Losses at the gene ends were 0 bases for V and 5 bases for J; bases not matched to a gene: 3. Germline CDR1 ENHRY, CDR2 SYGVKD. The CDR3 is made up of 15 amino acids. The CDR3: CAISESGTGVYGYTF. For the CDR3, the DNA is TGTGCCATCAGTGAGTCGGGGACAGGGGTTTATGGCTACACCTTC.

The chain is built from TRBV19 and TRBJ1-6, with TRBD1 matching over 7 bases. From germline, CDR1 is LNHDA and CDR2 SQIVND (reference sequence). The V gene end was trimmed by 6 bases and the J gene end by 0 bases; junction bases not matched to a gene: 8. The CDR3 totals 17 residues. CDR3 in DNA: TGTGCCAGTAGACGGGACAGACAGAGCTCCTATAATTCACCCCTCCACTTT. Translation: CASRRDRQSSYNSPLHF.

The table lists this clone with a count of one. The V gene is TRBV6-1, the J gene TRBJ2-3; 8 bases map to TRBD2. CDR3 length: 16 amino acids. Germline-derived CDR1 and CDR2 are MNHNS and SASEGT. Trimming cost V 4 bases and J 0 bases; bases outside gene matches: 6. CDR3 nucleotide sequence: TGTGCCAGCAGTGTTCGTAGCGGGGTGAGCACAGATACGCAGTATTTT. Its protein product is CASSVRSGVSTDTQYF.

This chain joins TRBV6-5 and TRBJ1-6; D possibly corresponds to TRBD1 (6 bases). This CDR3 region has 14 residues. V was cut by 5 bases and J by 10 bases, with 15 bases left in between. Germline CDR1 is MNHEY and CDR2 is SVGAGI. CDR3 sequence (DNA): TGTGCCAGCAGTGACAGGTGGACTGGCTCACCCCTCCACTTT. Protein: CASSDRWTGSPLHF.

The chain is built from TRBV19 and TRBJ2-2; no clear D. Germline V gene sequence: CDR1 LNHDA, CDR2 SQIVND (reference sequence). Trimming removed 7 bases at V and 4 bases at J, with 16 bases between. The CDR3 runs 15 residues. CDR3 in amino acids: CASTLDPGRTGELFF. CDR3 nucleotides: TGTGCCAGTACTCTGGACCCCGGTCGCACCGGGGAGCTGTTTTTT.

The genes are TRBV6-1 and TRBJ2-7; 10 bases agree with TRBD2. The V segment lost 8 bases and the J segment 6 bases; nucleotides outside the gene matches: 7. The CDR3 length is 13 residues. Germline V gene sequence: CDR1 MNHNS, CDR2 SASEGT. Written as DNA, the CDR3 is TGTGCCAGCCGTCTAGCGGGAGCTTTCGAGCAGTACTTC. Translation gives CASRLAGAFEQYF.

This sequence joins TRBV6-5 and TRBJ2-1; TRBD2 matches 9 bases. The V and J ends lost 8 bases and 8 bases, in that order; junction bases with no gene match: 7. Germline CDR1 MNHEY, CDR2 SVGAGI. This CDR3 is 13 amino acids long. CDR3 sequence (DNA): TGTGCCAGCCGGGCTAGCGGGGTGGATGAGCAGTTCTTC. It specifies CASRASGVDEQFF.

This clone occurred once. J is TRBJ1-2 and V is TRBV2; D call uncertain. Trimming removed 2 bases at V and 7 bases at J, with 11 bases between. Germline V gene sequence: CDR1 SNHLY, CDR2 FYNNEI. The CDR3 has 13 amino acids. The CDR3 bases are TGTGCCAGCAGTGAACAACAGTTGGGTGGCTACACCTTC. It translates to CASSEQQLGGYTF.

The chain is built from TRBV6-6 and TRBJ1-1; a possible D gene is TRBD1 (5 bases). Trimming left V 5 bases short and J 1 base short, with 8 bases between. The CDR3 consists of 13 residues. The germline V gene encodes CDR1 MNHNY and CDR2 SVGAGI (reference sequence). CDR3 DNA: TGTGCCAGCAGTAACCAGGGGAACACTGAAGCTTTCTTT. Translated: CASSNQGNTEAFF.

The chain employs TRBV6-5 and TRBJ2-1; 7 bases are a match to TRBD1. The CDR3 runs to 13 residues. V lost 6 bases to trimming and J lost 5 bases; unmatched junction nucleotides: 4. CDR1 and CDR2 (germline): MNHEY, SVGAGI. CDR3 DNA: TGTGCCAGCAGGCGGACAGGAGACAATGAGCAGTTCTTC. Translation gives CASRRTGDNEQFF.

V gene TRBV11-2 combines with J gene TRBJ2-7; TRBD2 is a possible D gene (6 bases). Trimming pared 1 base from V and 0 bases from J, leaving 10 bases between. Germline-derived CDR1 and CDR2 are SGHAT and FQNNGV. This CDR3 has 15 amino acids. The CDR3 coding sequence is TGTGCCAGCAGCTTAGGTCGGGGGATCTCCTACGAGCAGTACTTC. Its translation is CASSLGRGISYEQYF.

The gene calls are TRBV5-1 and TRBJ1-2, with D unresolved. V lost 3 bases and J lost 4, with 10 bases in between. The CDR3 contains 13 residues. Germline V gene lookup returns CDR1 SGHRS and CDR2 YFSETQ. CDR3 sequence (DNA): TGCGCCAGCAGCTCGAAAGACCTCTATGGCTACACCTTC. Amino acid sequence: CASSSKDLYGYTF.

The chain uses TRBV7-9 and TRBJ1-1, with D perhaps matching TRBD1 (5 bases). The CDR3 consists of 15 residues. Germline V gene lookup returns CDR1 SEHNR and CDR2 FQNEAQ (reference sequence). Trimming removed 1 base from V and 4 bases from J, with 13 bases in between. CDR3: CASSLEGRAVTEAFF. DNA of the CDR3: TGTGCCAGCAGCTTAGAGGGCAGGGCTGTCACTGAAGCTTTCTTT.